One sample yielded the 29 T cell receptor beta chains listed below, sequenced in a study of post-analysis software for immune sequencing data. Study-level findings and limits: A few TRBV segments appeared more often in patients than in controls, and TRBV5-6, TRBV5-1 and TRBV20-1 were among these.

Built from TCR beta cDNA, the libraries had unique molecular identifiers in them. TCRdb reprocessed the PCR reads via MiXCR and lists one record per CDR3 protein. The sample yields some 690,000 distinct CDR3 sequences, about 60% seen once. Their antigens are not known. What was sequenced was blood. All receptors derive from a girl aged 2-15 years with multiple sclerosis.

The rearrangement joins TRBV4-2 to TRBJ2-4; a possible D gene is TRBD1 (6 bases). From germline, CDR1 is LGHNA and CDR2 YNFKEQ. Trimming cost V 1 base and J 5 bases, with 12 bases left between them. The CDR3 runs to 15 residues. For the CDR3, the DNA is TGTGCCAGCAGCCAAGCAGGGGAGTGGGAAAACATTCAGTACTTC. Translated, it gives CASSQAGEWENIQYF.

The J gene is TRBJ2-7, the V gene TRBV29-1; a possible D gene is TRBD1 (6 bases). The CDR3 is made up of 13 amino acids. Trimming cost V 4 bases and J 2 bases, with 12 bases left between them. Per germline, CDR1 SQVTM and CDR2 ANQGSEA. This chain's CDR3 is CSVGRGDPYEQYF. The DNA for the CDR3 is TGCAGCGTTGGCAGGGGAGACCCCTACGAGCAGTACTTC.

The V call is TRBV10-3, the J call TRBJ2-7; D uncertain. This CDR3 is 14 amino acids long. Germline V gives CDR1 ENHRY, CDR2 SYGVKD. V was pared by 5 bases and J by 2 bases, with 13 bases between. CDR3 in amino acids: CAISRPDRPYEQYF. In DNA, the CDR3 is TGTGCCATCAGTCGGCCAGACCGCCCCTACGAGCAGTACTTC.

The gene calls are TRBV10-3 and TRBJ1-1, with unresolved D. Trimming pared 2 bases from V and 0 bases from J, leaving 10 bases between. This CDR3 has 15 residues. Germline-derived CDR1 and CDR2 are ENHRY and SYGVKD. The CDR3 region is CAISEPRTVNTEAFF. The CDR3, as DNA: TGTGCCATCAGTGAGCCTCGGACGGTGAACACTGAAGCTTTCTTT.

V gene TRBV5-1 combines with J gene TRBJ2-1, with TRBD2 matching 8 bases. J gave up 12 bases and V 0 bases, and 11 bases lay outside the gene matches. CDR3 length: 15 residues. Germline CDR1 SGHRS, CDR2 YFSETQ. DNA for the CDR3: TGCGCCAGCAGCTTGGAAGCGGGAGAAGGAGGGCGGCAGTTCTTC. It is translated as CASSLEAGEGGRQFF. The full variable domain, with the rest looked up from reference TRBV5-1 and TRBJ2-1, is KAGVTQTPRYLIKTRGQQVTLSCSPISGHRSVSWYQQTPGQGLQFLFEYFSETQRNKGNFPGRFSGRQFSNSRSEMNVSTLELGDSALYLCASSLEAGEGGRQFFGPGTRLTVL.

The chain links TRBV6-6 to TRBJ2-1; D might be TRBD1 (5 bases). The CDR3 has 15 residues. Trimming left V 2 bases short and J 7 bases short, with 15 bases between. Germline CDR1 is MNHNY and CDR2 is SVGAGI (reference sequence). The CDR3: CASSYREGVGNEQFF. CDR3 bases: TGTGCCAGCAGTTACCGAGAAGGGGTAGGTAATGAGCAGTTCTTC.

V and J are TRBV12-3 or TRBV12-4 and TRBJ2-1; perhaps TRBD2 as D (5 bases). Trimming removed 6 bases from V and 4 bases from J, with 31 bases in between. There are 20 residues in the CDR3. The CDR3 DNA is TGTGCCAGCAGCCTAGAAGTGAGCAGAAGACCTTGGGAGATATACAATGAGCAGTTCTTC. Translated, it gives CASSLEVSRRPWEIYNEQFF.

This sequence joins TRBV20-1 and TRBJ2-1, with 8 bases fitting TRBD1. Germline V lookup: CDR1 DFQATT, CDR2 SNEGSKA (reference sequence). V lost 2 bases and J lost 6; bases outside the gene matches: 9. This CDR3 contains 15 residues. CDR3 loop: CSARSTGDNCNEQFF. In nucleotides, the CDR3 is TGCAGTGCTAGATCGACAGGGGATAACTGCAATGAGCAGTTCTTC.

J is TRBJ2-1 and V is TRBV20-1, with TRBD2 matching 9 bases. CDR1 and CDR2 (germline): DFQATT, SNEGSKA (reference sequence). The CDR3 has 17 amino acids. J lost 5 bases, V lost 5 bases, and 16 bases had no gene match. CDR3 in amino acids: CSAPYAVLAGPNNEQFF. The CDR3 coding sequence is TGCAGTGCTCCTTATGCCGTTCTAGCGGGGCCAAACAATGAGCAGTTCTTC.

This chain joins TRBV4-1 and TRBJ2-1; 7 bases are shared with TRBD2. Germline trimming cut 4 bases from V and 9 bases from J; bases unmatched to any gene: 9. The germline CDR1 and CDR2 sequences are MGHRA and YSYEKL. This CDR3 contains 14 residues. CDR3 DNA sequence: TGCGCCAGCAGCCCAATACTAGCGTTCGGTGAGCAGTTCTTC. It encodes CASSPILAFGEQFF.

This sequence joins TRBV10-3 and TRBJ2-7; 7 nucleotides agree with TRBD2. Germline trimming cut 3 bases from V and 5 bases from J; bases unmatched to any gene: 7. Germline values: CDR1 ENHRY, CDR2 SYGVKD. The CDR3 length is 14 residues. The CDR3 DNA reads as TGTGCCATCAGTGACAGAGGGGCGGGGGACGAGCAGTACTTC. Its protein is CAISDRGAGDEQYF.

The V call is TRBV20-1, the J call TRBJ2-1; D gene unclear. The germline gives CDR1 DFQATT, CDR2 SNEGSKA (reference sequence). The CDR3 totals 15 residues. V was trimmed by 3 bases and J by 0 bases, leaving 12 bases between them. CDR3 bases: TGCAGTGCTAGTATGAGTCCCTTCTCCTACAATGAGCAGTTCTTC. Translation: CSASMSPFSYNEQFF.

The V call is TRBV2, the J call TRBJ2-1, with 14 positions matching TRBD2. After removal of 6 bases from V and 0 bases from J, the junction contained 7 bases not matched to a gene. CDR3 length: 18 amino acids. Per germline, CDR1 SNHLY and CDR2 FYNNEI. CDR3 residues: CASRGLAGGTFSYNEQFF. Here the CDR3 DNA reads TGTGCCAGCAGAGGACTAGCGGGAGGAACCTTCTCCTACAATGAGCAGTTCTTC.

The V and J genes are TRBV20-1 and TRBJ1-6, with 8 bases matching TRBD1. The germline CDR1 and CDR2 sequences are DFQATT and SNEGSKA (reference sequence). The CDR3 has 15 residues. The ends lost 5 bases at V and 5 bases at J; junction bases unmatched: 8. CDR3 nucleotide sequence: TGCAGTGCTGGCATTGGGACAGGCGATAATTCACCCCTCCACTTT. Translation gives CSAGIGTGDNSPLHF.

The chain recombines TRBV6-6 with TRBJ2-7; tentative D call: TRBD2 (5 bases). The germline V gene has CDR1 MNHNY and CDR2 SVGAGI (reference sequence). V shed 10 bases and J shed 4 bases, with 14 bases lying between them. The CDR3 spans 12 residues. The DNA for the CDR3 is TGTGCCACCGCGATGATAGCGTACGAGCAGTACTTC. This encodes CATAMIAYEQYF.

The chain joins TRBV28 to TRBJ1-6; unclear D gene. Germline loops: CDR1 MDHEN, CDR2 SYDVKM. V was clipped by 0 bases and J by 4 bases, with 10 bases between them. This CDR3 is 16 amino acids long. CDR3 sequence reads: CASSLWSQVYNSPLHF. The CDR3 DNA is TGTGCCAGCAGTTTATGGTCCCAGGTTTATAATTCACCCCTCCACTTT.

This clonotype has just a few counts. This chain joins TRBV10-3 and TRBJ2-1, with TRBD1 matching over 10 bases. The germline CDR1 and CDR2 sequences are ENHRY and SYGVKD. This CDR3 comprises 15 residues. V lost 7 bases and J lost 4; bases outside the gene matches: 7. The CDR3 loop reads CAITTGTGEYNEQFF. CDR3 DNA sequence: TGTGCCATCACTACCGGGACAGGGGAATACAATGAGCAGTTCTTC.

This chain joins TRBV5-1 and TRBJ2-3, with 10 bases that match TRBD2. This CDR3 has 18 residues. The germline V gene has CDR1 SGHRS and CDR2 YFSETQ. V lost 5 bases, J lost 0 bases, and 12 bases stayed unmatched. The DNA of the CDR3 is TGCGCCAGCAGTTTAGCGGGGGGCCAATCCACTAGCACAGATACGCAGTATTTT. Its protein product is CASSLAGGQSTSTDTQYF.

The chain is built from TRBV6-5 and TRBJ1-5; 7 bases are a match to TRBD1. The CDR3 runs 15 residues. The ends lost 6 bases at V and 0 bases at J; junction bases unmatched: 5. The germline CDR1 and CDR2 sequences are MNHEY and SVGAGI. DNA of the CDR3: TGTGCCAGCAGCCGGGGACAGTTTAGCAATCAGCCCCAGCATTTT. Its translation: CASSRGQFSNQPQHF.

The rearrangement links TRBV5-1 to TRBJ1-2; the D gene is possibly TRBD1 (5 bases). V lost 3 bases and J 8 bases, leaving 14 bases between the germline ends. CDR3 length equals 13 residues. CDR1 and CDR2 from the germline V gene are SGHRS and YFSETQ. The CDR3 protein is CASSWDQGGGYTF. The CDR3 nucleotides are TGCGCCAGCAGCTGGGACCAGGGCGGAGGCTACACCTTC.

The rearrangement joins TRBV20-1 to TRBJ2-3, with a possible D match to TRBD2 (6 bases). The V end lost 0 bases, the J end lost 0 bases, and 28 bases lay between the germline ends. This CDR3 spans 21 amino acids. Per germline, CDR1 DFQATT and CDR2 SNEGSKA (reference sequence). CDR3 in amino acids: CSARDIFGGFRRRFSTDTQYF. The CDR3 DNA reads TGCAGTGCTAGAGATATATTCGGAGGGTTCCGGCGCAGATTTAGCACAGATACGCAGTATTTT.

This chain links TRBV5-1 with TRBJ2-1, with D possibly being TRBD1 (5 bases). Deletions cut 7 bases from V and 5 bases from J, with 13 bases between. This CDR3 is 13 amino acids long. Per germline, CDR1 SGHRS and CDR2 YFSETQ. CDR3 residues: CASSRQSNNEQFF. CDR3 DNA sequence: TGCGCCAGCTCTAGACAGAGTAACAATGAGCAGTTCTTC.

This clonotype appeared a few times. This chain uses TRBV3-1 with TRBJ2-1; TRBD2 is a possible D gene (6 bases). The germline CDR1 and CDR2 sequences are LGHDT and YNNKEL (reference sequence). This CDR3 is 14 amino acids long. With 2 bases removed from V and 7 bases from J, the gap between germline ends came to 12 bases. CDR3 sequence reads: CASSQWGEANEQFF. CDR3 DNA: TGTGCCAGCAGCCAATGGGGGGAGGCTAATGAGCAGTTCTTC.

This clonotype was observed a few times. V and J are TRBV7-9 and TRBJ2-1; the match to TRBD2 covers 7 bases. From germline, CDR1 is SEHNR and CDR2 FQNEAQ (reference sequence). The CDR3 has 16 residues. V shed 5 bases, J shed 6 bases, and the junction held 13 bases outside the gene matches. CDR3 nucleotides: TGTGCCAGCAGCCCAGCGGGGCGGATTACTTTCAATGAGCAGTTCTTC. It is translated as CASSPAGRITFNEQFF. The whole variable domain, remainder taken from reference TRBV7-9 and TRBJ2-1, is DTGVSQNPRHKITKRGQNVTFRCDPISEHNRLYWYRQTLGQGPEFLTYFQNEAQLEKSRLLSDRFSAERPKGSFSTLEIQRTEQGDSAMYLCASSPAGRITFNEQFFGPGTRLTVL.

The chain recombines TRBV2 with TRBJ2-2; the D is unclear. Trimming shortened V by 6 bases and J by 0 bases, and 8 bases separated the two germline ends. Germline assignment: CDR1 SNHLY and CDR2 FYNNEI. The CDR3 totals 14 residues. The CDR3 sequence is CASRAQSNTGELFF. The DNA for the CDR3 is TGTGCCAGCAGGGCTCAGTCGAACACCGGGGAGCTGTTTTTT.

Here the CDR3 DNA reads TGCAGCGTTGCCGGGACTAGCGGGTGCTACGAGCAGTACTTC. It yields the protein CSVAGTSGCYEQYF. V gene TRBV29-1 combines with J gene TRBJ2-5, with 12 bases that match TRBD2. The end of the DNA fits TRBJ2-7 better, so the J call may be wrong. The CDR3 length is 14 residues. CDR1 is SQVTM and CDR2 is ANQGSEA in the germline V gene.

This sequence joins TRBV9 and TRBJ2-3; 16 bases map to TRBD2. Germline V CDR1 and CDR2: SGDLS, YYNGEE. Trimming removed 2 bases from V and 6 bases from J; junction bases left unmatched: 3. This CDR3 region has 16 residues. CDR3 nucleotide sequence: TGTGCCAGCAGCGTTGGGACTAGCGGGGGGGCGGATACGCAGTATTTT. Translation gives CASSVGTSGGADTQYF.

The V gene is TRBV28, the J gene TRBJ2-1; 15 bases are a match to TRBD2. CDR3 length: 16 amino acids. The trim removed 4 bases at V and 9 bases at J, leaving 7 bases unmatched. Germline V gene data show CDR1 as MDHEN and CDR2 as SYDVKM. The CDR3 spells CASSWAGTSGGSEQFF. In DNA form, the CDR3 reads TGTGCCAGCAGTTGGGCCGGGACTAGCGGGGGGAGTGAGCAGTTCTTC.

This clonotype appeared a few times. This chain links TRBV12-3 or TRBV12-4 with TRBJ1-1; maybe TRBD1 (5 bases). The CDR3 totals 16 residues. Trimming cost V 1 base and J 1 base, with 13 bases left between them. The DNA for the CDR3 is TGTGCCAGCAGTTTAGTTGGGGGAAGGGGGAACACTGAAGCTTTCTTT. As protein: CASSLVGGRGNTEAFF.